The 25 T cell receptor beta chains given below trace back to one sample, sequenced in a study of blood T cell repertoires in COVID-19. Assay used: immunoSEQ multiplex PCR; TCRdb lists only in-frame clones, some missing. The repertoire holds hundreds of thousands of clones, with approximately 86% as singletons. The specimen was PBMCs or T cells enriched from blood (not recorded which). The receptors stem from a woman aged 40-49 years with acute COVID-19.

V gene TRBV5-5 combines with J gene TRBJ2-7, with 8 bases lining up with TRBD1. CDR1 and CDR2 (germline): SGHKS, YYEKEE (reference sequence). The CDR3 covers 12 residues. With V trimmed by 3 bases and J by 12 bases, 8 bases remained unmatched. The DNA of the CDR3 is TGTGCCAGCAGCTCGGCGGACAGGGTTTTGTACTTC. Translated, it gives CASSSADRVLYF.

The V and J genes are TRBV6-5 and TRBJ2-1, with D maybe TRBD2 (5 bases). CDR3 length: 14 residues. The germline gives CDR1 MNHEY, CDR2 SVGAGI. V was pared by 10 bases and J by 0 bases, with 13 bases between. The CDR3 region has the DNA TGTGCCACTAAGAGGGCCAGCTCCTACAATGAGCAGTTCTTC. This translates into CATKRASSYNEQFF.

The V gene is TRBV27, the J gene TRBJ2-7; 8 nucleotides match TRBD2. The CDR3 runs to 16 residues. The V gene end was trimmed by 5 bases and the J gene end by 1 base; junction bases not matched to a gene: 10. Germline V gives CDR1 MNHEY, CDR2 SMNVEV (reference sequence). CDR3 sequence (DNA): TGTGCCAGCAGTAGGCCCGGGACTAGTGGTTCCTACGAGCAGTACTTC. This sequence encodes CASSRPGTSGSYEQYF.

The CDR3 is CATSGDRGGIQYF. Here the CDR3 DNA reads TGTGCCACCAGTGGAGACAGGGGGGGCATTCAGTACTTC. The gene calls are TRBV24-1 and TRBJ2-4, with 9 bases lining up with TRBD1. The V gene's germline CDR1 is KGHDR and CDR2 SFDVKD. This CDR3 is built from 13 residues. The ends lost 5 bases at V and 9 bases at J; junction bases unmatched: 4.

The gene calls are TRBV7-2 and TRBJ2-1; weak D call: TRBD2 (5 bases). The V end lost 8 bases, the J end lost 7 bases, and 15 bases lay between the germline ends. Looked up from germline, CDR1 is SGHTA and CDR2 is FQGNSA. The CDR3 covers 13 residues. The CDR3 is CASGRGEGNEQFF. As DNA, the CDR3 is TGTGCCAGCGGTCGAGGAGAGGGAAATGAGCAGTTCTTC.

The V and J genes are TRBV6-1 and TRBJ1-1; no firm D call. CDR3 size: 14 residues. Trimming stripped 2 bases from V and 1 base from J, with 8 bases between. Germline V gene lookup returns CDR1 MNHNS and CDR2 SASEGT. CDR3 in DNA: TGTGCCAGCAGTGAAAGAGTAAAGAACACTGAAGCTTTCTTT. Its protein product is CASSERVKNTEAFF.

This chain links TRBV11-2 with TRBJ1-1; D gene uncertain. The V gene lost 1 base and the J gene lost 4 bases, with 7 bases spanning the gap. Germline V gene lookup returns CDR1 SGHAT and CDR2 FQNNGV. The CDR3 is 13 residues long. The CDR3 DNA reads TGTGCCAGCAGCTTAGGTCATTCCACTGAAGCTTTCTTT. It specifies CASSLGHSTEAFF.

The chain recombines TRBV6-2 or TRBV6-3 with TRBJ2-1; 8 bases line up with TRBD2. Looked up from germline, CDR1 is MNHEY and CDR2 is SVGEGT. V gave up 5 bases and J gave up 3 bases; unmatched junction bases: 9. The CDR3 is 16 amino acids. DNA of the CDR3: TGTGCCAGCAGTACCATCACGGGAGGGCTCTACAATGAGCAGTTCTTC. Its translation: CASSTITGGLYNEQFF.

The chain has TRBV7-2 and TRBJ2-3; 7 nucleotides align to TRBD2. The CDR3 is 13 amino acids. The germline V gene has CDR1 SGHTA and CDR2 FQGNSA. V gave up 0 bases and J gave up 9 bases; unmatched junction bases: 3. CDR3 DNA: TGTGCCAGCAGCTTAGCGAGTAGCGGGACGCAGTATTTT. It codes for CASSLASSGTQYF.

The rearrangement joins TRBV30 to TRBJ1-2; the match to TRBD1 covers 12 bases. Germline-derived CDR1 and CDR2 are GTSNPN and SVGIG (reference sequence). V gave up 6 bases and J gave up 6 bases; unmatched junction bases: 14. The CDR3 has 16 amino acids. This CDR3 reads CACPIPGQGAGDGYTF. Here the CDR3 DNA reads TGTGCCTGTCCTATTCCGGGACAGGGGGCGGGGGATGGCTACACCTTC.

The genes are TRBV11-2 and TRBJ2-7; TRBD1 matches at 7 bases. Germline CDR1 SGHAT, CDR2 FQNNGV. The CDR3 sequence is 13 residues long. V shed 6 bases and J 0 bases; nucleotides not matched to a gene: 2. This chain's CDR3 is CASRGDSSYEQYF. The CDR3 nucleotides read TGTGCCAGCAGGGGGGACAGCTCCTACGAGCAGTACTTC.

The rearrangement joins TRBV28 to TRBJ1-2; TRBD1 is a possible D gene (6 bases). CDR1 is MDHEN and CDR2 is SYDVKM in the germline V gene. This CDR3 is 15 amino acids long. Between the trimmed V and J ends, which lost 8 bases and 1 base, there was a span of 17 bases. The CDR3 DNA reads TGTGCCAGCGGCGGACAGACAGACATTAACTATGGCTACACCTTC. Translating gives CASGGQTDINYGYTF.

The chain combines TRBV19 with TRBJ1-1; 8 nucleotides align to TRBD1. CDR1 LNHDA and CDR2 SQIVND come from the germline V gene (reference sequence). The CDR3 length is 14 residues. V gave up 7 bases and J gave up 4 bases; unmatched junction bases: 8. The chain's CDR3 is CASTPGQATTEAFF. CDR3 DNA: TGTGCCAGTACGCCGGGACAGGCCACCACTGAAGCTTTCTTT.

The chain joins TRBV24-1 to TRBJ2-2; 7 bases are shared with TRBD1. The CDR3 length is 16 residues. V lost 1 base and J lost 4; bases outside the gene matches: 5. The germline gives CDR1 KGHDR, CDR2 SFDVKD. The CDR3 here is CATSDLRQGTTGELFF. In nucleotides, the CDR3 is TGTGCCACCAGTGATTTACGACAGGGAACCACCGGGGAGCTGTTTTTT.

This chain connects TRBV4-2 to TRBJ2-5, with 7 bases identical to TRBD1. The CDR3 is 15 amino acids. The germline V gene encodes CDR1 LGHNA and CDR2 YNFKEQ. Germline trimming cut 7 bases from V and 1 base from J; bases unmatched to any gene: 9. This chain's CDR3 is CASNGLGDSQETQYF. CDR3 sequence (DNA): TGTGCCAGCAACGGATTAGGGGACAGCCAAGAGACCCAGTACTTC.

The chain employs TRBV5-1 and TRBJ1-4; 9 bases are shared with TRBD1. Germline lookup yields CDR1 SGHRS and CDR2 YFSETQ. Unmatched junction bases numbered 14, after V lost 4 bases and J lost 4 bases. The CDR3 runs to 18 residues. The CDR3 coding sequence is TGCGCCAGCAGCCGCCGCCCCGGGACAGGGACTGGTAATGAAAAACTGTTTTTT. Protein: CASSRRPGTGTGNEKLFF.

CDR3 region: CASSDRGLQPRSLGQYF. DNA for the CDR3: TGTGCCAGCAGTGATCGGGGACTGCAACCTCGATCTCTTGGGCAGTACTTC. This rearrangement joins TRBV2 to TRBJ2-7, with D maybe TRBD2 (6 bases). Trimming cost V 3 bases and J 9 bases, with 27 bases left between them. CDR1 is SNHLY, CDR2 FYNNEI, per germline. The CDR3 has 17 amino acids.

J is TRBJ1-2 and V is TRBV28; 7 nucleotides line up with TRBD1. From germline, CDR1 is MDHEN and CDR2 SYDVKM. The junction had 11 bases not matched to a gene; V was cut back by 6 bases and J by 7 bases. The CDR3 spans 14 residues. The CDR3 loop is CASRRSRQGSGYTF. DNA for the CDR3: TGTGCCAGCAGAAGAAGTCGACAGGGTTCTGGCTACACCTTC.

The chain has TRBV5-8 and TRBJ1-2; the D gene is possibly TRBD1 (6 bases). V lost 2 bases to trimming and J lost 4 bases, with 12 bases between them. Germline-derived CDR1 and CDR2 are SGHTS and YDEGEE. This CDR3 region has 14 residues. CDR3 in DNA: TGTGCCAGCAGCTTAGCAGGGGCTGGCTATGGCTACACCTTC. Translating it yields CASSLAGAGYGYTF. Complete variable domain (other parts from reference TRBV5-8 and TRBJ1-2): EAGVTQSPTHLIKTRGQQATLRCSPISGHTSVYWYQQALGLGLQFLLWYDEGEERNRGNFPPRFSGRQFPNYSSELNVNALELEDSALYLCASSLAGAGYGYTFGSGTRLTVV.

The gene calls are TRBV6-5 and TRBJ2-2; D remains unclear. Trimming cost V 5 bases and J 4 bases, with 8 bases left between them. Germline CDR1 reads MNHEY; CDR2 reads SVGAGI. The CDR3 has 13 residues. CDR3 bases: TGTGCCAGCAGTACATCGGGCACCGGGGAGCTGTTTTTT. Its protein product is CASSTSGTGELFF.

The V call is TRBV5-1, the J call TRBJ2-2; 12 bases fit TRBD2. The length of the CDR3 is 15 residues. Trimming at V came to 5 bases and at J to 5 bases, leaving 4 bases not matched to a gene. CDR1 SGHRS and CDR2 YFSETQ come from the germline V gene. In DNA, the CDR3 is TGCGCCAGCAGGGCCGGGACTAGCGGGACCGGGGAGCTGTTTTTT. Amino acids: CASRAGTSGTGELFF.

The chain is built from TRBV11-3 and TRBJ1-2, with D possibly being TRBD1 (5 bases). With 4 bases removed from V and 3 bases from J, the gap between germline ends came to 12 bases. The CDR3 runs to 14 residues. The germline CDR1 and CDR2 sequences are SGHNT and YENEEA. For the CDR3, the DNA is TGTGCCAGCAGCTCTCGACGGGACTACTATGGCTACACCTTC. Residues: CASSSRRDYYGYTF.

This clone was detected only a few times. This chain uses TRBV6-5 with TRBJ2-7; D might be TRBD2 (6 bases). The V gene's germline CDR1 is MNHEY and CDR2 SVGAGI. There are 14 residues in the CDR3. V was pared by 6 bases and J by 7 bases, with 19 bases between. The CDR3 is CASRHNGDSWEQYF. In DNA, the CDR3 is TGTGCCAGCAGACACAACGGGGACTCGTGGGAGCAGTACTTC.

The genes are TRBV6-5 and TRBJ2-1; tentative D call: TRBD2 (5 bases). CDR3 length: 15 residues. Germline V gene sequence: CDR1 MNHEY, CDR2 SVGAGI. The V end was cut by 5 bases, the J end by 10 bases, with 21 bases between. As DNA, the CDR3 is TGTGCCAGCAGTCCCCGGCCGGACTCCCCCTCCGAGCAGTTCTTC. Its translation is CASSPRPDSPSEQFF.

The V call is TRBV2, the J call TRBJ2-7, with 11 bases aligning to TRBD1. After removal of 10 bases from V and 4 bases from J, the junction contained 9 bases not matched to a gene. The germline V gene encodes CDR1 SNHLY and CDR2 FYNNEI. The CDR3 consists of 14 residues. CDR3 sequence: CATQFGQGAYEQYF. CDR3 DNA sequence: TGTGCCACCCAATTCGGACAGGGGGCTTACGAGCAGTACTTC. Using reference TRBV2 and TRBJ2-7 for the parts outside the CDR3, the full variable domain is EPEVTQTPSHQVTQMGQEVILRCVPISNHLYFYWYRQILGQKVEFLVSFYNNEISEKSEIFDDQFSVERPDGSNFTLKIRSTKLEDSAMYFCATQFGQGAYEQYFGPGTRLTVT.